Listed below are T cell receptor beta chains from one sample, sequenced in a study of naive and memory T cell subsets. TCRdb analysed the UMI-ligation and nested PCR reads with MiXCR anew, one entry per CDR3 protein. This table holds 15,000 or so distinct CDR3 sequences, roughly 10% found once. The material sequenced was central memory CD8+ T cells from blood. The receptor source for this set is a human donor in good health. The CDR3 runs from the conserved cysteine through the conserved F or W. D genes are given only for firm matches. Clone size is not always given. Where it is, it says once, few, many or a class for expanded clones.

abundance	d_gene	j_gene	v_gene	CDR3aa	CDR3nt
.	.	TRBJ2-3	TRBV7-2	CASSNPRDPSTDTQYF	TGTGCCAGCAGCAACCCCCGGGACCCAAGCACAGATACGCAGTATTTT
many	.	TRBJ2-7	TRBV18	CASSPGATNYEQYF	TGTGCCAGCTCACCGGGGGCAACTAACTACGAGCAGTACTTC
many	.	TRBJ1-5	TRBV12-3/TRBV12-4	CASSLGQAGNQPQHF	TGTGCCAGCAGTTTAGGGCAGGCCGGCAATCAGCCCCAGCATTTT
many	.	TRBJ1-1	TRBV9	CASTEGGISNTEAFF	TGTGCCAGCACGGAGGGGGGGATTTCGAACACTGAAGCTTTCTTT
many	.	TRBJ1-3	TRBV6-2/TRBV6-3	CASSYSMDSGNTIYF	TGTGCCAGCAGTTACTCGATGGACTCTGGAAACACCATATATTTT
few	.	TRBJ2-3	TRBV5-6	CASSRGFTDTQYF	TGTGCCAGCTCCAGGGGCTTCACAGATACGCAGTATTTT
medium-sized	.	TRBJ1-1	TRBV10-3	CAISDGEHPEAFF	TGTGCCATCAGTGATGGGGAACATCCTGAAGCTTTCTTT
many	TRBD1	TRBJ2-2	TRBV24-1	CATKGTGDTGELFF	TGTGCCACCAAAGGGACAGGCGACACCGGGGAGCTGTTTTTT
.	TRBD1	TRBJ1-2	TRBV2	CASFQGAEFYGYTF	TGTGCCAGCTTTCAGGGGGCAGAATTTTATGGCTACACCTTC
many	.	TRBJ2-5	TRBV27	CASSLMGEKETQYF	TGTGCCAGCTCCCTTATGGGGGAAAAGGAGACCCAGTACTTC
few	.	TRBJ2-1	TRBV20-1	CSAPKLDFSSYNEQFF	TGCAGTGCTCCAAAGCTTGACTTCAGCTCCTACAATGAGCAGTTCTTC
many	TRBD1	TRBJ2-1	TRBV4-2	CASSQEGTGDYNEQFF	TGTGCCAGCAGCCAAGAAGGAACAGGGGATTACAATGAGCAGTTCTTC
.	.	TRBJ2-1	TRBV21-1	CASSKGLRYEQFF	TGTGCCAGCAGCAAAGGTCTCCGCTATGAGCAGTTCTTC
many	.	TRBJ2-5	TRBV20-1	CSAPWGRELETQYF	TGCAGTGCGCCCTGGGGGCGGGAGCTGGAGACCCAGTACTTC
large	TRBD2	TRBJ2-7	TRBV20-1	CSATGLAGYEQYF	TGCAGTGCTACAGGACTAGCGGGCTACGAGCAGTACTTC
many	TRBD1	TRBJ2-3	TRBV20-1	CSATTGGEADTQYF	TGCAGTGCCACCACAGGGGGCGAGGCAGATACGCAGTATTTT
many	TRBD1	TRBJ2-2	TRBV20-1	CSARGTGDTGELFF	TGCAGTGCGCGCGGGACAGGGGACACCGGGGAGCTGTTTTTT
few	TRBD1	TRBJ1-2	TRBV6-1	CASSEAPDRASYGYTF	TGTGCCAGCAGTGAAGCCCCAGACAGGGCAAGCTATGGCTACACCTTC
.	.	TRBJ2-7	TRBV4-3	CASSQDPQTVYEQYF	TGCGCCAGCAGCCAAGATCCACAGACTGTCTACGAGCAGTACTTC
.	TRBD1	TRBJ2-2	TRBV4-3	CASSEGQGATGELFF	TGCGCCAGCAGCGAAGGACAGGGGGCCACCGGGGAGCTGTTTTTT
.	.	TRBJ2-7	TRBV2	CASSDGGAIF	TGTGCCAGCAGTGATGGTGGGGCCATCTTC
many	.	TRBJ1-4	TRBV18	CASSPQGYYEKLFF	TGTGCCAGCTCACCACAGGGCTATTATGAAAAACTGTTTTTT
many	TRBD1	TRBJ2-4	TRBV27	CASTTQGARDIQYF	TGTGCCAGCACTACGCAGGGGGCGCGGGACATTCAGTACTTC
many	TRBD1	TRBJ1-4	TRBV4-2	CASSQDQEKGAVEKLFF	TGTGCCAGCAGCCAAGATCAAGAAAAGGGGGCAGTTGAAAAACTGTTTTTT
few	TRBD2	TRBJ2-7	TRBV11-3	CASSTSPTAGNSYEQYF	TGTGCCAGCAGCACATCCCCGACAGCGGGAAATTCCTACGAGCAGTACTTC
many	TRBD2	TRBJ2-2	TRBV6-4	CASSETSGNTGELFF	TGTGCCAGCAGTGAGACTAGCGGGAACACCGGGGAGCTGTTTTTT
few	.	TRBJ1-6	TRBV9	CASSPSGGNSPLHF	TGTGCCAGCAGCCCTAGTGGGGGAAATTCACCCCTCCACTTT
few	.	TRBJ1-2	TRBV16	CASSHGDSYGYTF	TGTGCCAGCAGCCACGGGGATTCCTATGGCTACACCTTC
few	.	TRBJ2-2	TRBV5-1	CASSPVGTFNGELFF	TGCGCCAGCAGCCCCGTGGGTACCTTTAACGGGGAGCTGTTTTTT
few	TRBD2	TRBJ2-1	TRBV6-1	CASSESSGRANEQFF	TGTGCCAGCAGTGAAAGTAGCGGGAGGGCGAATGAGCAGTTCTTC
medium-sized	.	TRBJ2-5	TRBV15	CATSRDRGSPPETQYF	TGTGCCACCAGCAGAGATCGTGGCAGCCCCCCTGAGACCCAGTACTTC
few	TRBD1	TRBJ2-2	TRBV12-3/TRBV12-4	CASSTRDRAGELFF	TGTGCCAGCAGTACAAGGGACAGGGCCGGGGAGCTGTTTTTT
.	.	TRBJ2-2	TRBV15	CATSSDPNTGELFF	TGTGCCACCAGCAGTGACCCGAACACCGGGGAGCTGTTTTTT
large	.	TRBJ2-7	TRBV4-3	CASSQAEDYEQYF	TGCGCCAGCAGCCAGGCTGAGGATTACGAGCAGTACTTC
.	TRBD1	TRBJ1-4	TRBV29-1	CSVGQGGGEKLFF	TGCAGCGTTGGACAGGGAGGAGGTGAAAAACTGTTTTTT
many	TRBD2	TRBJ2-1	TRBV20-1	CSALADLTSYNEQFF	TGCAGTGCTCTAGCGGACCTCACCTCCTACAATGAGCAGTTCTTC
few	TRBD2	TRBJ2-3	TRBV7-6	CASSSRQGLAGDDTQYF	TGTGCCAGCAGCTCCCGCCAGGGACTAGCGGGGGATGATACGCAGTATTTT
.	.	TRBJ1-1	TRBV10-2	CASRGTAGNTEAFF	TGCGCCAGCAGGGGGACCGCTGGCAACACTGAAGCTTTCTTT
.	.	TRBJ2-1	TRBV19	CASSTPNNEQFF	TGTGCCAGTAGTACCCCCAACAATGAGCAGTTCTTC
few	.	TRBJ2-2	TRBV5-4	CASSQSTGHTGELFF	TGTGCCAGCAGCCAGAGTACAGGGCACACCGGGGAGCTGTTTTTT
medium-sized	.	TRBJ2-4	TRBV5-6	CASSLPGDANIQYF	TGTGCCAGCAGCCTTCCAGGAGACGCCAACATTCAGTACTTC
many	.	TRBJ1-5	TRBV12-3/TRBV12-4	CASSFGADSNQPQHF	TGTGCCAGCAGTTTTGGGGCTGATAGCAATCAGCCCCAGCATTTT
.	.	TRBJ2-2	TRBV6-2/TRBV6-3	CASSLVEVGELFF	TGTGCCAGCAGCCTCGTCGAAGTAGGGGAGCTGTTTTTT
many	TRBD2	TRBJ2-1	TRBV2	CASRLAGGSYNEQFF	TGTGCCAGCCGACTAGCGGGAGGTTCCTACAATGAGCAGTTCTTC
.	.	TRBJ2-4	TRBV2	CASSEKSADLVGIQYF	TGTGCCAGCAGTGAAAAGTCGGCGGACCTCGTGGGCATTCAGTACTTC
.	.	TRBJ2-7	TRBV5-1	CASRGGPHEQYF	TGCGCCAGCAGAGGGGGACCCCACGAGCAGTACTTC
once	TRBD2	TRBJ2-5	TRBV6-1	CASSRVAGGQETQYF	TGTGCCAGCTCGAGAGTGGCGGGGGGCCAAGAGACCCAGTACTTC
many	.	TRBJ1-4	TRBV12-3/TRBV12-4	CASSPEDGWAEKLFF	TGTGCCAGCAGTCCCGAGGACGGATGGGCTGAAAAACTGTTTTTT
many	TRBD2	TRBJ2-1	TRBV20-1	CSAQLAGGVYEQFF	TGCAGTGCTCAACTAGCGGGAGGGGTTTATGAGCAGTTCTTC
.	.	TRBJ1-4	TRBV27	CASSLHTEGPTNEKLFF	TGTGCCAGCAGTTTGCACACCGAGGGACCAACTAATGAAAAACTGTTTTTT
few	.	TRBJ1-2	TRBV6-2/TRBV6-3	CASGRRENGYTF	TGTGCCAGCGGTCGGAGGGAGAACGGCTACACCTTC
many	TRBD2	TRBJ2-7	TRBV7-2	CASMPREGYYEQYF	TGTGCCAGCATGCCGCGGGAGGGGTACTACGAGCAGTACTTC
.	TRBD2	TRBJ2-1	TRBV12-3/TRBV12-4	CASSFYTSGRLNEQFF	TGTGCCAGCAGTTTCTACACTAGCGGGAGGTTGAATGAGCAGTTCTTC
few	.	TRBJ1-4	TRBV20-1	CSARDPLLEGNYEKLFF	TGCAGTGCTAGAGATCCTTTATTAGAAGGGAATTACGAAAAACTGTTTTTT
many	.	TRBJ2-1	TRBV7-8	CASSLVEGRSYNEQFF	TGTGCCAGCAGCTTAGTTGAGGGGAGGTCCTACAATGAGCAGTTCTTC
medium-sized	TRBD1	TRBJ2-1	TRBV20-1	CSGTGESSYNEQFF	TGCAGTGGTACAGGGGAGAGCTCCTACAATGAGCAGTTCTTC
.	.	TRBJ1-4	TRBV25-1	CASSKGAGLGEKLFF	TGTGCCAGCAGTAAGGGTGCCGGACTTGGGGAAAAACTGTTTTTT
hyperexpanded	.	TRBJ2-1	TRBV20-1	CSASNGGAYNEQFF	TGCAGTGCTAGCAACGGCGGGGCTTACAATGAGCAGTTCTTC
.	TRBD2	TRBJ2-1	TRBV9	CASSVTSGYNEQFF	TGTGCCAGCAGCGTGACTAGCGGCTACAATGAGCAGTTCTTC